Shown below are 15 T cell receptor beta chains from a single sample sequenced in a study of OX40 agonist ivuxolimab in advanced cancers. This table comes from immunoSEQ multiplex PCR, and its TCRdb copy is limited to in-frame clones, with some not included. In the table there are fewer than 80,000 clones, roughly 88% of which are singletons. The input for sequencing was CD4+ or CD8+ T cells sorted from blood, taken in a trial of the OX40 agonist ivuxolimab. These receptors were taken from an adult with an advanced solid tumor such as melanoma, head and neck, liver or kidney cancer.

The chain recombines TRBV7-2 with TRBJ1-1; possibly TRBD1 for D (5 bases). Trimming cost V 6 bases and J 3 bases, with 17 bases left between them. The CDR3 consists of 15 residues. Germline CDR1 and CDR2: SGHTA and FQGNSA. The CDR3 spells CASSERGEGYTEAFF. The CDR3 DNA follows: TGTGCCAGCAGTGAGAGAGGGGAAGGGTACACTGAAGCTTTCTTT.

The V and J genes are TRBV6-5 and TRBJ1-5; a weak D match, TRBD1 (6 bases). The CDR3 is 13 amino acids. Looked up from germline, CDR1 is MNHEY and CDR2 is SVGAGI. V was shortened by 8 bases and J by 9 bases, with 17 bases between the two germline ends. In DNA form, the CDR3 reads TGTGCCAGCCGGAGTAAGGGGGTGATGCCCCAGCATTTT. Translation: CASRSKGVMPQHF.

The chain joins TRBV5-1 to TRBJ2-5, with 7 bases fitting TRBD1. CDR1 and CDR2 (germline): SGHRS, YFSETQ. The CDR3 runs 15 residues. Losses at the gene ends were 0 bases for V and 2 bases for J; bases not matched to a gene: 4. CDR3 coding DNA: TGCGCCAGCAGCTTGGCAGGGACAGATCAAGAGACCCAGTACTTC. Its translation is CASSLAGTDQETQYF. The variable domain in full, completed from reference TRBV5-1 and TRBJ2-5, reads KAGVTQTPRYLIKTRGQQVTLSCSPISGHRSVSWYQQTPGQGLQFLFEYFSETQRNKGNFPGRFSGRQFSNSRSEMNVSTLELGDSALYLCASSLAGTDQETQYFGPGTRLLVL.

On this clone itself: A read error may explain this, as a much larger clone is one base away. Other DNA sequences from this sample encode an identical CDR3 as well. The V and J genes are TRBV7-9 and TRBJ1-2; D perhaps matches TRBD1 (5 bases). Germline V CDR1 and CDR2: SEHNR, FQNEAQ (reference sequence). This CDR3 contains 15 residues. Trimming took off 1 base at V and 2 bases at J, with 11 bases between the two ends. Here the CDR3 DNA reads TGTGCCAGCAGCTTAGGAGTAGCAGGGAACTATGGCTACACCTTC. It is translated as CASSLGVAGNYGYTF.

Only a few counts were recorded for this clone. This chain connects TRBV7-8 to TRBJ1-1; D gene unclear. V lost 7 bases and J 1 base, leaving 13 bases between the germline ends. CDR1 is SGHVS, CDR2 FQNEAQ, per germline. The CDR3 is 14 amino acids. The CDR3 loop reads CASTQSHANTEAFF. As DNA, the CDR3 is TGTGCCAGCACCCAGTCCCACGCGAACACTGAAGCTTTCTTT.

This rearrangement joins TRBV2 to TRBJ1-1; D gene unclear. The germline V and J ends were trimmed by 6 bases and 5 bases, with 10 bases remaining between them. Germline V lookup: CDR1 SNHLY, CDR2 FYNNEI. CDR3 length: 12 amino acids. The CDR3 sequence: CASSVRVTEAFF. The CDR3 nucleotides are TGTGCCAGCAGCGTACGGGTGACTGAAGCTTTCTTT.

This clone occurred a few times. The CDR3 loop is CASSSEATNEKLFF. The CDR3 region has the DNA TGCGCCAGCAGCTCCGAGGCAACTAATGAAAAACTGTTTTTT. The chain employs TRBV5-1 and TRBJ1-4; no firm D call. Trimming left V 3 bases short and J 0 bases short, with 6 bases between. The CDR3 is 14 amino acids. Per the germline V gene, CDR1 is SGHRS and CDR2 is YFSETQ.

The chain couples TRBV27 to TRBJ2-6; TRBD1 matches at 7 bases. V was pared by 5 bases and J by 3 bases, with 13 bases of the junction left unmatched. The CDR3 is 18 amino acids. Germline V gives CDR1 MNHEY, CDR2 SMNVEV (reference sequence). The CDR3 region has the DNA TGTGCCAGCAGTCGAAGGACAGGTGCAGCATATGGGGCCAACGTCCTGACTTTC. This encodes CASSRRTGAAYGANVLTF.

This clone was found a few times. The chain has TRBV7-9 and TRBJ1-1; D is ambiguous. Trimming removed 1 base from V and 1 base from J, with 4 bases in between. The CDR3 runs to 13 residues. The V gene's germline CDR1 is SEHNR and CDR2 FQNEAQ (reference sequence). This CDR3 reads CASSLGRNTEAFF. CDR3 nucleotide sequence: TGTGCCAGCAGCTTAGGACGGAACACTGAAGCTTTCTTT.

This clone was observed a handful of times. V and J are TRBV19 and TRBJ1-1, with D possibly TRBD1 on 5 matching bases. Germline V gene data show CDR1 as LNHDA and CDR2 as SQIVND (reference sequence). V gave up 1 base and J gave up 4 bases, with 16 bases separating them. This CDR3 is built from 16 residues. Written as DNA, the CDR3 is TGTGCCAGTAGTATAGCCGCCGGGGGAAGTAGCACTGAAGCTTTCTTT. Amino acid sequence: CASSIAAGGSSTEAFF.

This chain uses TRBV7-2 with TRBJ2-1; no firm D call. This CDR3 comprises 14 residues. Deletions cut 5 bases from V and 4 bases from J, with 12 bases between. Germline-derived CDR1 and CDR2 are SGHTA and FQGNSA. CDR3 DNA sequence: TGTGCCAGCAGCCCAATAGCCGTATACAATGAGCAGTTCTTC. It codes for CASSPIAVYNEQFF.

CDR3 residues: CASSQSGTGLSGNTIYF. CDR3 in DNA: TGCGCCAGCAGCCAATCCGGGACAGGGCTGTCTGGAAACACCATATATTTT. The chain uses TRBV4-3 and TRBJ1-3; 9 bases align to TRBD1. The J segment lost 1 base and the V segment lost 2 bases, leaving 6 bases of the junction unmatched. The CDR3 spans 17 residues. Germline CDR1 and CDR2: LGHNA and YSLEER.

Points on this clone: This CDR3 fails to terminate in the conserved phenylalanine or tryptophan, so it likely reflects a read error. The limits of the CDR3 on the DNA are not certain, so only TCRdb's listed CDR3 is given. This chain joins TRBV28 and TRBJ1-1; no DNA check was done on the table's D call, TRBD1. Germline V gives CDR1 MDHEN, CDR2 SYDVKM. The CDR3 extends over 13 residues, inclusive of both ends. The CDR3 spells CASSARTGPPYSP.

The V gene is TRBV5-6, the J gene TRBJ2-7, with 10 bases lining up with TRBD2. The CDR3 is made up of 13 amino acids. Trimming cost V 8 bases and J 1 base; bases outside gene matches: 3. Germline-derived CDR1 and CDR2 are SGHDT and YYEEEE. As DNA, the CDR3 is TGTGCCAGTACTAGCGGGGCTTCCTACGAGCAGTACTTC. Protein product: CASTSGASYEQYF. Full variable domain (outside the CDR3, taken from reference TRBV5-6 and TRBJ2-7): DAGVTQSPTHLIKTRGQQVTLRCSPKSGHDTVSWYQQALGQGPQFIFQYYEEEERQRGNFPDRFSGHQFPNYSSELNVNALLLGDSALYLCASTSGASYEQYFGPGTRLTVT.

V usage is TRBV6-1 and J usage is TRBJ2-1, with 8 bases that match TRBD2. CDR3 length equals 14 residues. V dropped 8 bases and J dropped 3; count of bases not matched to a gene: 6. Germline CDR1 is MNHNS and CDR2 is SASEGT. CDR3 loop: CASGLGTSYNEQFF. DNA for the CDR3: TGTGCCAGCGGTCTCGGGACTAGCTACAATGAGCAGTTCTTC.